This TCR beta chain stems from a study of blood T cell repertoires in COVID-19. V gave up 2 bases and J gave up 5 bases, with 16 bases separating them. The CDR3 spans 17 residues. In germline, CDR1 is SGHTA, CDR2 FQGNSA. Repertoires were generated with immunoSEQ multiplex PCR, while TCRdb's copy carries only in-frame clones and drops some. The sample lists under 250,000 clones, roughly 92% seen once, with over 0.75% in the top ten. The V call is TRBV7-2, the J call TRBJ1-6; possible D gene TRBD1, 6 bases. Sequencing was done on a sample of peripheral blood. The sequence came from a man aged 55 to 70 with COVID-19, enrolled during active disease. The CDR3 loop reads CASSLLGIQGNNSPLHF. CDR3 DNA: TGTGCCAGCAGCTTACTAGGCATACAGGGTAATAATTCACCCCTCCACTTT.